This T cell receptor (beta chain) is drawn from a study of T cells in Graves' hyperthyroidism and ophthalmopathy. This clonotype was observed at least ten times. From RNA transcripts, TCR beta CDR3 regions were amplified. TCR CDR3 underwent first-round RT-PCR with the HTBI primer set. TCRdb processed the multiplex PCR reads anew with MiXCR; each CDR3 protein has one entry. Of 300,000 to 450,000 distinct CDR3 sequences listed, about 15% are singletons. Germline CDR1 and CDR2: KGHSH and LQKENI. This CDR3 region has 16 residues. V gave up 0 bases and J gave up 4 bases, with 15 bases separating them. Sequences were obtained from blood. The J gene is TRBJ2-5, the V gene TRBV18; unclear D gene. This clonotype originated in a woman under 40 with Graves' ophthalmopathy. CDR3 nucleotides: TGTGCCAGCTCACCACCTCTGCCCCGGTCAGGAGAGACCCAGTACTTC. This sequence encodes CASSPPLPRSGETQYF.